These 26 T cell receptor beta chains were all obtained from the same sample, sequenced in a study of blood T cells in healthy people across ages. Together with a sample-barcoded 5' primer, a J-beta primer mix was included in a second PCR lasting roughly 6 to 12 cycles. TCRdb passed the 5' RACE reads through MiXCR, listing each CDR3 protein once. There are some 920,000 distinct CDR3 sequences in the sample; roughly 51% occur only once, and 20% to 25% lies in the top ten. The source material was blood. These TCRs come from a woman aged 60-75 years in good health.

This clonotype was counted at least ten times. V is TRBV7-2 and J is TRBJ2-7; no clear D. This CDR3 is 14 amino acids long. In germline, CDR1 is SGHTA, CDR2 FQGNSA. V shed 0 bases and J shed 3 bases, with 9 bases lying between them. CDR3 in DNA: TGTGCCAGCAGCTTAGCGTTGGCGGACTACGAGCAGTACTTC. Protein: CASSLALADYEQYF.

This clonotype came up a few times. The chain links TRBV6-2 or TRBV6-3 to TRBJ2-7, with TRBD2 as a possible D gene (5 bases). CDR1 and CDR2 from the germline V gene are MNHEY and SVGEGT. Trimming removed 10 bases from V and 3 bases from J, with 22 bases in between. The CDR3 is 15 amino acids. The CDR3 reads CATLNVGLGGYEQYF. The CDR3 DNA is TGTGCCACACTCAACGTCGGATTAGGAGGCTACGAGCAGTACTTC.

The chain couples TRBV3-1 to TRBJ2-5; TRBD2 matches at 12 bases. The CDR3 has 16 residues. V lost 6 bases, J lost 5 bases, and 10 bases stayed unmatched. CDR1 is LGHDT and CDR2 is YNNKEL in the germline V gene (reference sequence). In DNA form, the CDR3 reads TGTGCCAGCAGTTCTTTGACTAGCGGGAGCCGGGAGACCCAGTACTTC. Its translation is CASSSLTSGSRETQYF.

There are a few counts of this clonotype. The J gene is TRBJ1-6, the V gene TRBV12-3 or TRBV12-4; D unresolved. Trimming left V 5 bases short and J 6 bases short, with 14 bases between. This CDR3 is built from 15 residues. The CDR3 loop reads CASSPLEPINSPLHF. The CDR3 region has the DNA TGTGCCAGCAGTCCCCTCGAACCCATTAATTCACCCCTCCACTTT.

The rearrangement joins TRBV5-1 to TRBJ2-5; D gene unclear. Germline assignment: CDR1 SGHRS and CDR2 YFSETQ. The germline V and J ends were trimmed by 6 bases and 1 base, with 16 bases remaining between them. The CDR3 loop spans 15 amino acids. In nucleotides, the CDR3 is TGCGCCAGCACGAATGGGATTGGCTTCCAAGAGACCCAGTACTTC. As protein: CASTNGIGFQETQYF.

CDR3 DNA sequence: TGTGCCAGCAGCATACCAGGGGGCGGTTGGAATGAGCAGTTCTTC. Encoded protein: CASSIPGGGWNEQFF. V is TRBV11-2 and J is TRBJ2-1; 8 bases align to TRBD1. The CDR3 covers 15 residues. The ends lost 5 bases at V and 7 bases at J; junction bases unmatched: 10. Germline V CDR1 and CDR2: SGHAT, FQNNGV.

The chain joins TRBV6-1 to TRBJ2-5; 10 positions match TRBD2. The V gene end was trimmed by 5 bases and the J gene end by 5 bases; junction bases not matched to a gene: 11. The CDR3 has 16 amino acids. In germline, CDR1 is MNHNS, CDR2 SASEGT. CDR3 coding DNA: TGTGCCAGCAGTTTCATAAGCGGGAGGGCCGCGGAGACCCAGTACTTC. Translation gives CASSFISGRAAETQYF.

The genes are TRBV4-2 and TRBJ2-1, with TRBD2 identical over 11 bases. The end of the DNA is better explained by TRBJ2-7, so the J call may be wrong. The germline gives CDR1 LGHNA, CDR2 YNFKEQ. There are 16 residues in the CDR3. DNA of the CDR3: TGTGCCAGCAGCCAAGAGGGACTAGCGGCATACAATGAGCAGTACTTC. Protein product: CASSQEGLAAYNEQYF.

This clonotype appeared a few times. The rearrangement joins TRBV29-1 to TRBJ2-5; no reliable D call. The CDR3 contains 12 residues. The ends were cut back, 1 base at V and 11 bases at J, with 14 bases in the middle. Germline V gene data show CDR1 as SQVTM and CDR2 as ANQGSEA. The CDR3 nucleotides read TGCAGCGTTGAAGGGGATAGTCTACAGCAGTACTTC. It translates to CSVEGDSLQQYF.

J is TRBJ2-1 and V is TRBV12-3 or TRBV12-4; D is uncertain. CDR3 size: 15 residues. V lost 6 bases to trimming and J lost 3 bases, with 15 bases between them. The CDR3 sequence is CASRDRTPHYNEQFF. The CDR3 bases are TGTGCCAGCAGGGATAGGACCCCCCACTACAATGAGCAGTTCTTC.

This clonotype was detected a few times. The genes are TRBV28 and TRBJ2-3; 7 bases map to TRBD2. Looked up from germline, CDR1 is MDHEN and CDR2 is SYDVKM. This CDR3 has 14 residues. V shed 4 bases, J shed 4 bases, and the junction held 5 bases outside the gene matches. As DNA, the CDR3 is TGTGCCAGCAGTTGGGCGGGAGTGCCAGATACGCAGTATTTT. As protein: CASSWAGVPDTQYF. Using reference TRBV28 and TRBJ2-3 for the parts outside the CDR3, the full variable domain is DVKVTQSSRYLVKRTGEKVFLECVQDMDHENMFWYRQDPGLGLRLIYFSYDVKMKEKGDIPEGYSVSREKKERFSLILESASTNQTSMYLCASSWAGVPDTQYFGPGTRLTVL.

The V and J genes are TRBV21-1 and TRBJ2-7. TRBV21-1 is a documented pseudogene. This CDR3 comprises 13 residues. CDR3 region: CATSGQEFDEQYF. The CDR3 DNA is TGTGCCACCTCTGGTCAGGAATTTGATGAGCAGTACTTC.

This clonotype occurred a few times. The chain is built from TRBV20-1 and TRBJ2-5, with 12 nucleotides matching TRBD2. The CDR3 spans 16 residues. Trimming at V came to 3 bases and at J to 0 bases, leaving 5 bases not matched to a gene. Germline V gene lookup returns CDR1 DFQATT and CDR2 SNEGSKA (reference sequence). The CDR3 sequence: CSARSGTSGYQETQYF. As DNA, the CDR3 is TGCAGTGCTAGGTCCGGGACTAGCGGGTACCAAGAGACCCAGTACTTC.

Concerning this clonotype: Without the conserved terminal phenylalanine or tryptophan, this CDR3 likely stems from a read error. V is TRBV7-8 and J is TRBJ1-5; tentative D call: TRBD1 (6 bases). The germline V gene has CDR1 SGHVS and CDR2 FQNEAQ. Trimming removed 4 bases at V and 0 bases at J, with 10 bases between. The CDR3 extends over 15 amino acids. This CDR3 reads CASSSDRFSNQPQHV. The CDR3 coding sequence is TGTGCCAGCAGCTCCGACAGGTTTAGCAATCAGCCCCAGCATGTT.

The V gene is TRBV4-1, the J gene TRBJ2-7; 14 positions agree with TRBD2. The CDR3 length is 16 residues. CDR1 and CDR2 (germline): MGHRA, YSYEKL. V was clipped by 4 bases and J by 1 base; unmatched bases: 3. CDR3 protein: CASSRGLAGGSYEQYF. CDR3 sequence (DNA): TGCGCCAGCAGCCGTGGACTAGCGGGAGGTTCCTACGAGCAGTACTTC.

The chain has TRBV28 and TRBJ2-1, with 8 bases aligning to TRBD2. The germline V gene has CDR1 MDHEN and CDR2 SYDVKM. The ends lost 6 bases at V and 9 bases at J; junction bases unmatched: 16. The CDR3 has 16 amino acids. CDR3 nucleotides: TGTGCCAGCAGCCGCCCCATGCGGGGACTAGAGACTGAGCAGTTCTTC. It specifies CASSRPMRGLETEQFF.

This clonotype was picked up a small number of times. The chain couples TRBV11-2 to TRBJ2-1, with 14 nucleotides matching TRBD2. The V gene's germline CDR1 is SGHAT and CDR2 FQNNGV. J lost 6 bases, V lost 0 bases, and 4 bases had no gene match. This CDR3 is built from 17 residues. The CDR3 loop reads CASSLDQGLAGGNEQFF. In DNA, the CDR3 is TGTGCCAGCAGCTTAGATCAAGGACTAGCGGGAGGCAATGAGCAGTTCTTC.

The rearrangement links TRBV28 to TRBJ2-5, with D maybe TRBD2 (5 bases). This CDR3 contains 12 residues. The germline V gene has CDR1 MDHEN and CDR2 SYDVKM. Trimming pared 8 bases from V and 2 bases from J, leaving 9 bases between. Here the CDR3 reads CASSGGQETQYF. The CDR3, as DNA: TGTGCCAGCTCAGGCGGGCAAGAGACCCAGTACTTC.

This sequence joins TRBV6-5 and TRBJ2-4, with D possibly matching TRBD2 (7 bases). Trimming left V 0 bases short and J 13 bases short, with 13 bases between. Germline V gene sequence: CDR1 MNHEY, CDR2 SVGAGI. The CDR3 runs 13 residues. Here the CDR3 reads CASSYSGGREQYF. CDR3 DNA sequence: TGTGCCAGCAGTTACTCCGGGGGGCGGGAGCAGTACTTC.

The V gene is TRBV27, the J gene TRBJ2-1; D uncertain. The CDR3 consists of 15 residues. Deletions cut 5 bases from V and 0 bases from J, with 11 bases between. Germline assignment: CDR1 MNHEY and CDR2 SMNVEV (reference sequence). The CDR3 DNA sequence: TGTGCCAGCAGTCCGAGACGGACCTCCTACAATGAGCAGTTCTTC. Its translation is CASSPRRTSYNEQFF.

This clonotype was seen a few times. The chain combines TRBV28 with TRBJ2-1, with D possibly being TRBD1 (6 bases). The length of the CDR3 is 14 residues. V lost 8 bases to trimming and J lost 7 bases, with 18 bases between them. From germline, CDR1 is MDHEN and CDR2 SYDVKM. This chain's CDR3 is CASLRGTKMNEQFF. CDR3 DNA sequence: TGTGCCAGCCTCCGTGGGACAAAGATGAATGAGCAGTTCTTC.

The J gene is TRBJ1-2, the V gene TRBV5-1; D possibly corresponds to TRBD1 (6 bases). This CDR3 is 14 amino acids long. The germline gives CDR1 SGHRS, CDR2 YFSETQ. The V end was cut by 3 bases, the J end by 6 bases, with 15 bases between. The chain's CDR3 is CASSSEQGRNGYTF. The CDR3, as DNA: TGCGCCAGCAGCTCGGAACAGGGTAGGAATGGCTACACCTTC.

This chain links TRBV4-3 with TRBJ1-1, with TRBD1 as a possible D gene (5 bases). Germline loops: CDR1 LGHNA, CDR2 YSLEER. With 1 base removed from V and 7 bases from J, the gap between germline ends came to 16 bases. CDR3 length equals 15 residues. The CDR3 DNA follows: TGCGCCAGCAGCCAAGTGGGGGGGAGATTACATGAAGCTTTCTTT. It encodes CASSQVGGRLHEAFF.

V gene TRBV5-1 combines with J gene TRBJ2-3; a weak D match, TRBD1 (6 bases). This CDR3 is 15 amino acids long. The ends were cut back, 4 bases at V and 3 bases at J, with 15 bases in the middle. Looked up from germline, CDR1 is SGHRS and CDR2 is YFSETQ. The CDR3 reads CASSPRAGETDTQYF. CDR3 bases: TGCGCCAGCAGCCCCAGGGCAGGGGAGACAGATACGCAGTATTTT.

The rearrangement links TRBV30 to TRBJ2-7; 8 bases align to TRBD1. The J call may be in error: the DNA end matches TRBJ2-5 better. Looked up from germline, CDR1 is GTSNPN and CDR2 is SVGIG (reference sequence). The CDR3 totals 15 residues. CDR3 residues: CAWSPTGARSPTQYF. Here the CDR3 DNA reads TGTGCCTGGAGTCCGACAGGGGCGAGATCACCGACCCAGTACTTC.

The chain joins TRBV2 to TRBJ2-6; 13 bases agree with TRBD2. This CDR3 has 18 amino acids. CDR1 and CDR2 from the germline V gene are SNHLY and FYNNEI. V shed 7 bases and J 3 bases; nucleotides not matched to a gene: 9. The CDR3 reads CASKVFGLAGVGANVLTF. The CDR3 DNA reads TGTGCCAGCAAGGTATTTGGACTAGCGGGAGTTGGGGCCAACGTCCTGACTTTC.